The 28 T cell receptor beta chains in this list originate from one sample, sequenced in a study of blood T cell repertoires in COVID-19. Produced via immunoSEQ multiplex PCR; TCRdb's table is partial and in-frame only. Here the sample spans 250,000 or so clones, around 87% being singletons. The sample comprised peripheral blood. Source of these receptors: a woman in her 70s with active or convalescent COVID-19.

The gene calls are TRBV6-4 and TRBJ1-1, with TRBD1 as a possible D gene (5 bases). The CDR3 sequence is 13 residues long. V lost 6 bases to trimming and J lost 2 bases, with 10 bases between them. The germline V gene has CDR1 MRHNA and CDR2 SNTAGT. The CDR3 sequence is CASSSTANTEAFF. In DNA, the CDR3 is TGTGCCAGCAGCTCGACAGCAAACACTGAAGCTTTCTTT.

The rearrangement links TRBV29-1 to TRBJ2-5, with a weak D call TRBD2 (5 bases). Germline V gene data show CDR1 as SQVTM and CDR2 as ANQGSEA. Trimming removed 6 bases at V and 3 bases at J, with 5 bases between. This CDR3 contains 10 residues. CDR3 nucleotides: TGCAGCGTGGGAGAAGAGACCCAGTACTTC. Its protein product is CSVGEETQYF.

This clone appeared once. This chain links TRBV3-1 (or the pseudogene TRBV3-2) with TRBJ2-7, with D possibly being TRBD2 (5 bases). Deletions cut 4 bases from V and 6 bases from J, with 13 bases between. This CDR3 is built from 13 residues. Germline V CDR1 and CDR2: LGHDT, YNNKEL (reference sequence). CDR3 DNA sequence: TGTGCCAGCAGCCCCCAGAGGGTTACCGAGCAGTACTTC. It is translated as CASSPQRVTEQYF.

The chain carries TRBV7-8 and TRBJ1-5, with a weak D call TRBD1 (5 bases). The V gene's germline CDR1 is SGHVS and CDR2 FQNEAQ. The CDR3 extends over 15 amino acids. V was pared by 5 bases and J by 6 bases, with 17 bases between. As DNA, the CDR3 is TGTGCCAGCAGCCGCGGTCTCGTCGGGGGTCAGCCCCAGCATTTT. It yields the protein CASSRGLVGGQPQHF.

J is TRBJ2-2 and V is TRBV2; D unclear. V lost 7 bases, J lost 4 bases, and 13 bases lay in between. From germline, CDR1 is SNHLY and CDR2 FYNNEI. The CDR3 contains 14 residues. CDR3 in DNA: TGTGCCAGCAATAAGATAACAAGCACCGGGGAGCTGTTTTTT. This encodes CASNKITSTGELFF.

The V call is TRBV5-1, the J call TRBJ1-5; D is uncertain. The CDR3 totals 13 residues. With 4 bases removed from V and 5 bases from J, the gap between germline ends came to 10 bases. Germline V gene data show CDR1 as SGHRS and CDR2 as YFSETQ. The CDR3 loop is CASSIGGDQPQHF. As DNA, the CDR3 is TGCGCCAGCAGCATCGGAGGCGATCAGCCCCAGCATTTT.

The J gene is TRBJ2-3, the V gene TRBV13, with TRBD2 identical over 7 bases. This CDR3 is built from 14 residues. CDR1 and CDR2 (germline): PRHDT, FYEKMQ (reference sequence). V dropped 6 bases and J dropped 3; count of bases not matched to a gene: 6. CDR3 in amino acids: CASSFAGETDTQYF. The CDR3 nucleotides are TGTGCCAGCAGTTTCGCGGGGGAAACAGATACGCAGTATTTT.

The genes are TRBV6-6 and TRBJ1-1, with D perhaps matching TRBD1 (5 bases). V was trimmed by 6 bases and J by 5 bases, leaving 10 bases between them. The CDR3 loop spans 12 amino acids. The germline V gene encodes CDR1 MNHNY and CDR2 SVGAGI (reference sequence). Here the CDR3 reads CASSRDRTEAFF. The CDR3 region has the DNA TGTGCCAGCAGCCGTGACAGAACTGAAGCTTTCTTT.

This sequence joins TRBV6-2 or TRBV6-3 and TRBJ1-1, with D hard to call. The germline gives CDR1 MNHEY, CDR2 SVGEGT. Trimming shortened V by 2 bases and J by 0 bases, and 4 bases separated the two germline ends. The CDR3 totals 13 residues. For the CDR3, the DNA is TGTGCCAGCAGTTACGAGATGAACACTGAAGCTTTCTTT. As protein: CASSYEMNTEAFF.

This chain joins TRBV7-9 and TRBJ2-5, with 8 bases lining up with TRBD1. Germline V gene sequence: CDR1 SEHNR, CDR2 FQNEAQ (reference sequence). With V trimmed by 6 bases and J by 5 bases, 20 bases remained unmatched. This CDR3 comprises 18 residues. CDR3 in amino acids: CASSSTGAGLLERETQYF. CDR3 DNA sequence: TGTGCCAGCAGTTCGACAGGGGCAGGGCTCTTGGAGAGGGAGACCCAGTACTTC.

This clone was recorded at least ten times. The V gene is TRBV6-5, the J gene TRBJ2-7, with 9 nucleotides matching TRBD1. V was clipped by 5 bases and J by 12 bases; unmatched bases: 11. The CDR3 is 13 amino acids. Germline CDR1 is MNHEY and CDR2 is SVGAGI. The CDR3 sequence is CASSSRDRALGYF. CDR3 nucleotide sequence: TGTGCCAGCAGTAGCCGGGACAGGGCTCTGGGGTACTTC.

In its sample, this clone was seen once. V is TRBV5-1 and J is TRBJ2-6; 7 nucleotides agree with TRBD1. The V segment lost 4 bases and the J segment 1 base; nucleotides outside the gene matches: 8. The germline CDR1 and CDR2 sequences are SGHRS and YFSETQ. The CDR3 spans 17 residues. CDR3 region: CASSRTPGGSGANVLTF. CDR3 sequence (DNA): TGCGCCAGCAGCCGGACGCCAGGGGGTTCTGGGGCCAACGTCCTGACTTTC. The complete variable domain, with remaining parts taken from reference TRBV5-1 and TRBJ2-6, reads KAGVTQTPRYLIKTRGQQVTLSCSPISGHRSVSWYQQTPGQGLQFLFEYFSETQRNKGNFPGRFSGRQFSNSRSEMNVSTLELGDSALYLCASSRTPGGSGANVLTFGAGSRLTVL.

The genes are TRBV2 and TRBJ2-1; the D gene is possibly TRBD2 (6 bases). The CDR3 is 13 residues long. Germline CDR1 is SNHLY and CDR2 is FYNNEI. V was pared by 5 bases and J by 10 bases, with 15 bases between. The CDR3 is CASSSVPGLEQFF. DNA for the CDR3: TGTGCCAGCAGTTCCGTTCCGGGACTCGAGCAGTTCTTC.

The chain joins TRBV12-3 or TRBV12-4 to TRBJ1-2, with D possibly TRBD1 on 5 matching bases. Trimming took 6 bases from V and 4 from J, leaving 12 bases between them. This CDR3 region has 13 residues. The CDR3, as DNA: TGTGCCAGCAGAGGGGAAGGGTTCTATGGCTACACCTTC. This encodes CASRGEGFYGYTF.

V usage is TRBV27 and J usage is TRBJ1-5; the D gene is possibly TRBD1 (5 bases). V was pared by 5 bases and J by 4 bases, with 15 bases between. Germline loops: CDR1 MNHEY, CDR2 SMNVEV (reference sequence). The CDR3 is made up of 15 amino acids. The CDR3 nucleotides are TGTGCCAGCAGTGGGAAACGACAGCTGAATCAGCCCCAGCATTTT. It yields the protein CASSGKRQLNQPQHF.

The V call is TRBV6-2 or TRBV6-3, the J call TRBJ1-2; the D is unclear. The CDR3 sequence is 12 residues long. V was clipped by 5 bases and J by 4 bases, with 8 bases between them. Germline CDR1 reads MNHEY; CDR2 reads SVGEGT. This chain's CDR3 is CASSPEAYGYTF. CDR3 DNA sequence: TGTGCCAGCAGTCCCGAAGCCTATGGCTACACCTTC.

The rearrangement joins TRBV19 to TRBJ2-2, with TRBD2 identical over 7 bases. The V segment lost 4 bases and the J segment 1 base; nucleotides outside the gene matches: 0. CDR1 is LNHDA and CDR2 is SQIVND in the germline V gene (reference sequence). This CDR3 spans 14 amino acids. This CDR3 is CASSTGGNTGELFF. CDR3 DNA sequence: TGTGCCAGTAGTACGGGGGGGAACACCGGGGAGCTGTTTTTT.

The chain couples TRBV28 to TRBJ1-2, with 7 nucleotides matching TRBD1. From germline, CDR1 is MDHEN and CDR2 SYDVKM. This CDR3 comprises 15 residues. The V gene end was trimmed by 6 bases and the J gene end by 0 bases; junction bases not matched to a gene: 7. The CDR3 region has the DNA TGTGCCAGCAGCTTCAGGGGGACAGCTAACTATGGCTACACCTTC. It specifies CASSFRGTANYGYTF.

V is TRBV19 and J is TRBJ1-1, with TRBD1 matching over 7 bases. The CDR3 spans 14 residues. CDR1 is LNHDA, CDR2 SQIVND, per germline (reference sequence). Trimming at V came to 4 bases and at J to 1 base, leaving 3 bases not matched to a gene. CDR3 sequence (DNA): TGTGCCAGTAGTACGGGACAGTCGAACACTGAAGCTTTCTTT. Protein: CASSTGQSNTEAFF.

The chain is built from TRBV6-2 or TRBV6-3 and TRBJ2-1; 14 nucleotides match TRBD2. Germline trimming cut 2 bases from V and 4 bases from J; bases unmatched to any gene: 10. The CDR3 contains 19 residues. The germline CDR1 and CDR2 sequences are MNHEY and SVGEGT. CDR3 in amino acids: CASSYPRLAGGPLYNEQFF. The CDR3 nucleotides are TGTGCCAGCAGTTACCCAAGACTAGCGGGGGGGCCCCTGTACAATGAGCAGTTCTTC.

This rearrangement joins TRBV7-8 to TRBJ2-2; 7 bases agree with TRBD2. Germline trimming cut 2 bases from V and 2 bases from J; bases unmatched to any gene: 5. CDR3 size: 16 residues. Germline V gene sequence: CDR1 SGHVS, CDR2 FQNEAQ. The CDR3 loop reads CASSLPGRFNTGELFF. The CDR3 DNA reads TGTGCCAGCAGCTTACCCGGGAGGTTTAACACCGGGGAGCTGTTTTTT.

J is TRBJ2-2 and V is TRBV5-6; TRBD2 might be the D (5 bases). Between the trimmed V and J ends, which lost 2 bases and 7 bases, there was a span of 15 bases. Germline V gene data show CDR1 as SGHDT and CDR2 as YYEEEE. This CDR3 has 15 residues. The CDR3 is CASSLDRDQDGELFF. The CDR3 bases are TGTGCCAGCAGCTTAGACCGGGATCAGGACGGGGAGCTGTTTTTT.

This clone was counted a single time. The rearrangement joins TRBV21-1 to TRBJ1-3. TRBV21-1 is reported as a pseudogene. The CDR3 is 15 amino acids. The CDR3 spells CASSKGRGAGNTIYF. DNA for the CDR3: TGTGCCAGCAGTAAGGGTCGGGGAGCTGGAAACACCATATATTTT.

V is TRBV27 and J is TRBJ1-1, with a weak D call TRBD1 (6 bases). Germline CDR1 MNHEY, CDR2 SMNVEV (reference sequence). The CDR3 sequence is 16 residues long. With 5 bases removed from V and 1 base from J, the gap between germline ends came to 17 bases. In DNA form, the CDR3 reads TGTGCCAGCAGTCCAAGGATGGGGGCCCGGAACACTGAAGCTTTCTTT. This sequence encodes CASSPRMGARNTEAFF.

The chain has TRBV2 and TRBJ2-7; D is unresolved. V shed 3 bases and J shed 3 bases, with 6 bases lying between them. CDR1 and CDR2 (germline): SNHLY, FYNNEI. CDR3 length: 12 amino acids. CDR3 residues: CASSDEFYEQYF. CDR3 DNA: TGTGCCAGCAGTGATGAGTTCTACGAGCAGTACTTC.

This clone was picked up one time. CDR3 DNA: TGCAGCGCCGAGGGACAGGGCAACTACGAGCAGTACTTC. Its protein product is CSAEGQGNYEQYF. The V gene is TRBV29-1, the J gene TRBJ2-7, with 9 positions matching TRBD1. Germline V gene sequence: CDR1 SQVTM, CDR2 ANQGSEA. The CDR3 spans 13 residues. Germline trimming cut 7 bases from V and 3 bases from J; bases unmatched to any gene: 7.

The chain employs TRBV24-1 and TRBJ1-5; D may be TRBD1 (6 bases). CDR1 is KGHDR and CDR2 is SFDVKD in the germline V gene. With 9 bases removed from V and 3 bases from J, the gap between germline ends came to 20 bases. The CDR3 loop spans 16 amino acids. This chain's CDR3 is CATAPGGRGDNQPQHF. The CDR3 DNA sequence: TGTGCCACCGCCCCTGGGGGGAGGGGGGACAATCAGCCCCAGCATTTT.

The chain is built from TRBV2 and TRBJ2-5, with 9 positions matching TRBD2. Germline V gene data show CDR1 as SNHLY and CDR2 as FYNNEI. With V trimmed by 8 bases and J by 1 base, 5 bases remained unmatched. The CDR3 consists of 14 residues. The CDR3 loop is CASQGLAFQETQYF. For the CDR3, the DNA is TGTGCCAGCCAAGGACTAGCGTTCCAAGAGACCCAGTACTTC. Full variable domain (outside the CDR3, taken from reference TRBV2 and TRBJ2-5): EPEVTQTPSHQVTQMGQEVILRCVPISNHLYFYWYRQILGQKVEFLVSFYNNEISEKSEIFDDQFSVERPDGSNFTLKIRSTKLEDSAMYFCASQGLAFQETQYFGPGTRLLVL.